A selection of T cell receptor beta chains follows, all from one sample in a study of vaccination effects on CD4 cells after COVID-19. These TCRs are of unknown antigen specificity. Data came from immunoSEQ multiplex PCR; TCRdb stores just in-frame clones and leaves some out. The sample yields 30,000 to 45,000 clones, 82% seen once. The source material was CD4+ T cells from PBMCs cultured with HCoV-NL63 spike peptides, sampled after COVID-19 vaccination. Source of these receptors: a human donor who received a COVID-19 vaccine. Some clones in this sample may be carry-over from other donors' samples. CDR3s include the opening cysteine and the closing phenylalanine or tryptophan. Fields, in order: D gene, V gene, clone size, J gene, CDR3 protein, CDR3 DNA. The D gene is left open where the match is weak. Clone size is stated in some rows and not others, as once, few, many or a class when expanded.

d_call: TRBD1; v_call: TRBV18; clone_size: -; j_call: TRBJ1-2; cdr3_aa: CASSPGQGGSYGYTF; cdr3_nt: TGTGCCAGCTCACCTGGACAGGGCGGGAGCTATGGCTACACCTTC
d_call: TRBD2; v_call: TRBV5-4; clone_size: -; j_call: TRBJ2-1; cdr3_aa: CASSPVSGGGRYEQFF; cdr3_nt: TGTGCCAGCAGCCCCGTATCGGGGGGGGGACGATATGAGCAGTTCTTC
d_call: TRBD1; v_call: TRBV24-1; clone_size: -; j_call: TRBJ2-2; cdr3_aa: CATSDTGQGWSGELFF; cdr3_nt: TGTGCCACCAGTGATACAGGACAGGGATGGTCCGGGGAGCTGTTTTTT
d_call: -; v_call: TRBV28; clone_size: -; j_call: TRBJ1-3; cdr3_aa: CASSRDPRGGTIYF; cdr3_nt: TGTGCCAGCAGCCGGGACCCAAGGGGAGGCACCATATATTTT
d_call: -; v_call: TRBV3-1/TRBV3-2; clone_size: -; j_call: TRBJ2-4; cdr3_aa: CASSQWGDLAKNIQYF; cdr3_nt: TGTGCCAGCAGCCAGTGGGGAGATCTAGCCAAAAACATTCAGTACTTC
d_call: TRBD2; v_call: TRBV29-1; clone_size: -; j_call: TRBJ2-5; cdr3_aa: CSVEDFGSGGGETQYF; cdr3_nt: TGCAGCGTTGAAGATTTCGGGAGTGGCGGGGGAGAGACCCAGTACTTC
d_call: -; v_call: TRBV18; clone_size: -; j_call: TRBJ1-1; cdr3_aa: CASSPSENTEAFF; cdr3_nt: TGTGCCAGCTCACCCTCAGAGAACACTGAAGCTTTCTTT
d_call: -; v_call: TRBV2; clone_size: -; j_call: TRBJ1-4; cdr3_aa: CASRGYTEKLFF; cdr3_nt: TGTGCCAGCAGAGGCTACACTGAAAAACTGTTTTTT
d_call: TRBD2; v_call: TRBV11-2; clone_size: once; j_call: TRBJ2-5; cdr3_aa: CASSPRLAGQETQYF; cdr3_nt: TGTGCCAGCAGCCCGCGACTAGCGGGACAAGAGACCCAGTACTTC
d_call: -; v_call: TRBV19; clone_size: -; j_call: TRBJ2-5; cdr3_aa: CASTPMWGAGETQYF; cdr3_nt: TGTGCCAGTACCCCGATGTGGGGGGCGGGGGAGACCCAGTACTTC
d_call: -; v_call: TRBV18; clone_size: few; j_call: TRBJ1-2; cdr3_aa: CASSPGYENYGYTF; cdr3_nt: TGTGCCAGCTCACCCGGGTATGAGAACTATGGCTACACCTTC
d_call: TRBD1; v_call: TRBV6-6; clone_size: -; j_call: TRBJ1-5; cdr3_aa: CASSPGTGGRANQPQHF; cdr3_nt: TGTGCCAGCAGTCCGGGGACAGGGGGAAGAGCCAATCAGCCCCAGCATTTT
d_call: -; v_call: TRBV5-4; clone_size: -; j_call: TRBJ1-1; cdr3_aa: CASSLEGRREAFF; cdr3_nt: TGTGCCAGCAGCTTGGAAGGTAGACGTGAAGCTTTCTTT
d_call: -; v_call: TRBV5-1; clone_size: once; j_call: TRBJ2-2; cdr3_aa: CASSWPPGPNTGELFF; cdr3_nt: TGCGCCAGCAGCTGGCCCCCAGGGCCTAACACCGGGGAGCTGTTTTTT
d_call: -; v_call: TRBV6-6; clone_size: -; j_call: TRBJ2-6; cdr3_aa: CASSLPQSGANVLTF; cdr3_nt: TGTGCCAGCAGTCTGCCCCAATCTGGGGCCAACGTCCTGACTTTC
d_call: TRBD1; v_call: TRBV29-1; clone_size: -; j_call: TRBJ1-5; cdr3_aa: CSVVDRGEQPQHF; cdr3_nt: TGCAGCGTTGTCGACAGGGGTGAACAGCCCCAGCATTTT
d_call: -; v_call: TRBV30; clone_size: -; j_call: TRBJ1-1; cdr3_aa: CAWSATVTTNTEAFF; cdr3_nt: TGTGCCTGGAGTGCAACGGTGACAACGAACACTGAAGCTTTCTTT
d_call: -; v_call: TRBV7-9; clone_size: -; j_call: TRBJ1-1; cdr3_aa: CASSLADSNTEAFF; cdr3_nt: TGTGCCAGCAGCTTGGCAGATAGTAACACTGAAGCTTTCTTT
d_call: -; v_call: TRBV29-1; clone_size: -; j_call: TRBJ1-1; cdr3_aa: CSVAEARTEAFF; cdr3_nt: TGCAGCGTTGCGGAAGCCCGGACTGAAGCTTTCTTT
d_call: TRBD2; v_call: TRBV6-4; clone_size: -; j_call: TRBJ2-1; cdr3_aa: CASSRRLAGGLHEQFF; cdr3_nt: TGTGCCAGCAGTAGGCGACTAGCGGGGGGGCTTCATGAGCAGTTCTTC
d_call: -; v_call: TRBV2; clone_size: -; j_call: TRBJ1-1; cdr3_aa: CASSERGSPTEAFF; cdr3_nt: TGTGCCAGCAGTGAAAGGGGGTCCCCAACTGAAGCTTTCTTT
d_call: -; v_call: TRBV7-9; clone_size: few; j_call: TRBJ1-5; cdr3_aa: CASSSDQGRAQPQHF; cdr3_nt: TGTGCCAGCAGCTCTGATCAGGGTAGGGCTCAGCCCCAGCATTTT
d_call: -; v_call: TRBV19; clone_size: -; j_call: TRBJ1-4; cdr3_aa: CASSMGQSLDSSTNEKLFF; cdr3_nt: TGTGCCAGTAGTATGGGTCAATCCCTCGATTCATCAACTAATGAAAAACTGTTTTTT
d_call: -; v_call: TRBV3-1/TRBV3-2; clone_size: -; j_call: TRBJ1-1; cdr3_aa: CASSQGRGRINAEAFF; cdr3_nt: TGTGCCAGCAGCCAAGGGAGGGGCCGTATAAACGCTGAAGCTTTCTTT
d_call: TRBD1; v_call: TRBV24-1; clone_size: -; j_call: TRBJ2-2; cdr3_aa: CATSDVLGQGTGELFF; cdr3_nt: TGTGCCACCAGTGATGTCCTAGGACAGGGCACCGGGGAGCTGTTTTTT
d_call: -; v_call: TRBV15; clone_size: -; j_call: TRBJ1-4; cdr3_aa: CATTKGDATNEKLFF; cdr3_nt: TGTGCCACCACTAAGGGGGATGCAACTAATGAAAAACTGTTTTTT
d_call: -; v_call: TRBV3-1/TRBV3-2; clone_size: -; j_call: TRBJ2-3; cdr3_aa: CASSQDLNKGGTQYF; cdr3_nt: TGTGCCAGCAGCCAAGATCTCAACAAAGGAGGTACGCAGTATTTT
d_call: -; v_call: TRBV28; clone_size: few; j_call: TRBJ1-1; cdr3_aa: CASSPLTFTEAFF; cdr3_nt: TGTGCCAGCAGTCCCTTAACGTTCACTGAAGCTTTCTTT
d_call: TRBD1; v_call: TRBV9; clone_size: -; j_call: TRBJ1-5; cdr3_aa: CASSVPKAGTGEVGNQPQHF; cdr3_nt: TGTGCCAGCAGCGTACCTAAGGCCGGGACAGGGGAGGTTGGTAATCAGCCCCAGCATTTT
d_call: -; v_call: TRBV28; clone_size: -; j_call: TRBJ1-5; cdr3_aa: CASSPRGGQAIGNQPQHF; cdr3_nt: TGTGCCAGCAGTCCACGGGGCGGGCAAGCAATCGGCAATCAGCCCCAGCATTTT
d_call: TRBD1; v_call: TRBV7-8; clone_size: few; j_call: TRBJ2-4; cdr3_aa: CASSLARQGQIQYF; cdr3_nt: TGTGCCAGCAGCTTAGCGAGACAGGGTCAGATTCAGTACTTC
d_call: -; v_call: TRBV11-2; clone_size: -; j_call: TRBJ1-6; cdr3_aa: CASSEQVGKWALHF; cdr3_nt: TGTGCCAGCAGCGAACAGGTGGGGAAATGGGCCCTCCACTTT
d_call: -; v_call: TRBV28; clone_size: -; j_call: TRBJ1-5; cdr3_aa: CASHSGGGYNQPQHF; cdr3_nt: TGTGCCAGTCATAGCGGGGGGGGATATAATCAGCCCCAGCATTTT
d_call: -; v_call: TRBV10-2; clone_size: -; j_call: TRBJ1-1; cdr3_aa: CACQGPSTEAFF; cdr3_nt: TGCGCCTGTCAGGGCCCCAGCACTGAAGCTTTCTTT
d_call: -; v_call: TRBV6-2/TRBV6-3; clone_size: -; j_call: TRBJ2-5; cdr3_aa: CASSYSNRGGETQYF; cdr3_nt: TGTGCCAGCAGTTACTCGAACAGGGGGGGAGAGACCCAGTACTTC
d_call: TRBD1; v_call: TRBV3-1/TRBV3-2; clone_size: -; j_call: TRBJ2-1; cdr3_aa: CASSPRGQSYNEQFF; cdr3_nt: TGTGCCAGCAGCCCCAGGGGGCAGTCCTACAATGAGCAGTTCTTC
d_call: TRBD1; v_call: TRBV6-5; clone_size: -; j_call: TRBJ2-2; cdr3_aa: CASSYGQGQGPGELFF; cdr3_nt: TGTGCCAGCAGTTACGGACAGGGACAGGGGCCCGGGGAGCTGTTTTTT
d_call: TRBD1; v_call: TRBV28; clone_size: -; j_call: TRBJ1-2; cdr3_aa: CASSPPGQGAKGYGYTF; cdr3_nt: TGTGCCAGCAGCCCACCGGGACAGGGGGCGAAAGGTTATGGCTACACCTTC
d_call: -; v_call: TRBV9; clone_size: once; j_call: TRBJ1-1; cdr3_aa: CASSVRGGMNTEAFF; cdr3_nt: TGTGCCAGCAGCGTAAGGGGGGGAATGAACACTGAAGCTTTCTTT
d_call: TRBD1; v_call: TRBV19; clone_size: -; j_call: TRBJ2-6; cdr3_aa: CASRPHFGTGGVGANVLTF; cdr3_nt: TGTGCCAGTCGCCCACACTTCGGGACAGGGGGCGTTGGGGCCAACGTCCTGACTTTC
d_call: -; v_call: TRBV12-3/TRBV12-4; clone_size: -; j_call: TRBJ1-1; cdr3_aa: CASSYRREAFF; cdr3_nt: TGTGCCAGCAGTTACCGCCGTGAAGCTTTCTTT
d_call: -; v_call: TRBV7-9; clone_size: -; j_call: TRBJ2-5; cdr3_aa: CASSSGVSQETQYF; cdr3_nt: TGTGCCAGCAGCTCCGGGGTCAGTCAAGAGACCCAGTACTTC
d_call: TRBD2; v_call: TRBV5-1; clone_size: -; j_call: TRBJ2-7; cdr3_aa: CASSSQTSGRYEQYF; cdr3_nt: TGCGCCAGCAGCTCACAGACTAGCGGGAGATACGAGCAGTACTTC
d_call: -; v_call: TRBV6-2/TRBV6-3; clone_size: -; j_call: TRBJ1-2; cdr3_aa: CASSYGHSKRNGYTF; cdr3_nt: TGTGCCAGCAGTTACGGACACTCCAAGAGGAATGGCTACACCTTC
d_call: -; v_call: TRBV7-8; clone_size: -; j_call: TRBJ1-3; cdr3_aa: CASSLGGSGNTIYF; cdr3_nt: TGTGCCAGCAGCTTGGGGGGTTCTGGAAACACCATATATTTT
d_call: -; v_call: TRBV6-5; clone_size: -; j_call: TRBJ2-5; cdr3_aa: CASSQSGLLATQYF; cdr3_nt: TGTGCCAGCAGCCAATCGGGCCTATTAGCGACCCAGTACTTC
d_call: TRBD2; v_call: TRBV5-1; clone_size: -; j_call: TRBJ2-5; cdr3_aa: CASSSGGKQETQYF; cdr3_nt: TGCGCCAGCAGCTCGGGAGGCAAACAAGAGACCCAGTACTTC
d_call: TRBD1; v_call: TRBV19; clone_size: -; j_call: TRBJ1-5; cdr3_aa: CASSTGQGLSNQPQHF; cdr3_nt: TGTGCCAGTAGTACCGGACAGGGGTTGAGCAATCAGCCCCAGCATTTT
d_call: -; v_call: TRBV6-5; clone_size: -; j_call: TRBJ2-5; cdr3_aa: CASSKTGYQETQYF; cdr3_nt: TGTGCCAGCAGTAAAACAGGGTACCAAGAGACCCAGTACTTC
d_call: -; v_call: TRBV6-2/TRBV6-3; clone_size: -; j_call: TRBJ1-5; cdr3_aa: CASSYVGRSNQPQHF; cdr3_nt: TGTGCCAGCAGTTACGTTGGTCGTAGCAATCAGCCCCAGCATTTT